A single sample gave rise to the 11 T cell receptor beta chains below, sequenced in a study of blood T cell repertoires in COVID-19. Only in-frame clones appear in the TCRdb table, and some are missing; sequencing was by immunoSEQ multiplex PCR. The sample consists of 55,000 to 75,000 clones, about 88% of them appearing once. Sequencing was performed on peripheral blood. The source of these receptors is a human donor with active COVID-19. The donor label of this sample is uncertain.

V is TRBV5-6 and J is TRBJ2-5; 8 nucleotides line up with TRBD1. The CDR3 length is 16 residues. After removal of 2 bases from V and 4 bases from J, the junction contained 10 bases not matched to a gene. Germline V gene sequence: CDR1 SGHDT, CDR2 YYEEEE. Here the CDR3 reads CASSFTRTGITETQYF. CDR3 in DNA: TGTGCCAGCAGCTTTACAAGGACAGGGATCACAGAGACCCAGTACTTC.

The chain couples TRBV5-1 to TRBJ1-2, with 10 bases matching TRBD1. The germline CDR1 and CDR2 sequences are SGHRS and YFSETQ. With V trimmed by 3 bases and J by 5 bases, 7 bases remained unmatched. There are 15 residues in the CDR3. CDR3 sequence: CASSWGDRGVYGYTF. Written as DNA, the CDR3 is TGCGCCAGCAGCTGGGGGGACAGGGGTGTTTATGGCTACACCTTC.

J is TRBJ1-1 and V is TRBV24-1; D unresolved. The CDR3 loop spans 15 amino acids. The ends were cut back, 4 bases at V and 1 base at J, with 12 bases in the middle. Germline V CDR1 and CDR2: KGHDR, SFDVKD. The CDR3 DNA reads TGTGCCACCAGTGACCGCCAGGCTCCGAACACTGAAGCTTTCTTT. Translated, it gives CATSDRQAPNTEAFF.

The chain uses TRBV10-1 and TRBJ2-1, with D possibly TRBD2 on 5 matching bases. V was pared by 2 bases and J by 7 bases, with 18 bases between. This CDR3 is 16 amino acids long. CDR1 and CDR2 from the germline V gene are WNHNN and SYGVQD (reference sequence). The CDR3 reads CASSERPTTLGNEQFF. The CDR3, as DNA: TGCGCCAGCAGTGAGCGCCCGACTACCCTGGGGAATGAGCAGTTCTTC.

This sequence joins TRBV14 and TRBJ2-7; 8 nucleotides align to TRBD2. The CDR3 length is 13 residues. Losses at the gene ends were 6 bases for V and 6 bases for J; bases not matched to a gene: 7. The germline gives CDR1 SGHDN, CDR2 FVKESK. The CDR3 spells CASRGLGSSEQYF. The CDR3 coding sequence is TGTGCCAGCAGGGGACTAGGGTCGTCCGAGCAGTACTTC.

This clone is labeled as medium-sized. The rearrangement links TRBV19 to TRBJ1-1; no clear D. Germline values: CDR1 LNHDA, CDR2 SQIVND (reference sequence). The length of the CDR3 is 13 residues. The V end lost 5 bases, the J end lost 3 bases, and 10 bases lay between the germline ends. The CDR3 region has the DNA TGTGCCAGTAGTTCCGGACTGTACACTGAAGCTTTCTTT. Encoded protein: CASSSGLYTEAFF.

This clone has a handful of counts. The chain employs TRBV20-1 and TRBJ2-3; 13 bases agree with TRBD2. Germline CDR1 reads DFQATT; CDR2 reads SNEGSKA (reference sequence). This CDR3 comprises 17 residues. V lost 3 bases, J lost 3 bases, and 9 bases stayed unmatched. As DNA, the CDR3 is TGCAGTGCTAGTTCGACTAGCGGGAGGAGGAGAACAGATACGCAGTATTTT. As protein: CSASSTSGRRRTDTQYF.

The CDR3 DNA reads as TGTGCCAGCAGCTTAGTCGTTGCACAGAGAGAAGCTTTCTTT. As protein: CASSLVVAQREAFF. The gene calls are TRBV7-2 and TRBJ1-1, with D unclear. Trimming removed 1 base at V and 8 bases at J, with 14 bases between. Germline assignment: CDR1 SGHTA and CDR2 FQGNSA. The CDR3 length is 14 residues.

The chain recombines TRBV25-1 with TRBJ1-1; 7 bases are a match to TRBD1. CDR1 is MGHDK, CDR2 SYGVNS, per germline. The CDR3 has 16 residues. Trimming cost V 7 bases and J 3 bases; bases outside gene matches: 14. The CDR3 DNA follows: TGTGCCAGCAACCCGGACAGGATTGGACCGGACACTGAAGCTTTCTTT. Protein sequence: CASNPDRIGPDTEAFF.

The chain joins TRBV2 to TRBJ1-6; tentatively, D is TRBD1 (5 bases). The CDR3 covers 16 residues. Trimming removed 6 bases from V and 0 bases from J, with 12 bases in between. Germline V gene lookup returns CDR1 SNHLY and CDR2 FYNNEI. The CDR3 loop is CASRHRQSSYNSPLHF. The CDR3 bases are TGTGCCAGCAGACACCGACAGAGCTCCTATAATTCACCCCTCCACTTT.

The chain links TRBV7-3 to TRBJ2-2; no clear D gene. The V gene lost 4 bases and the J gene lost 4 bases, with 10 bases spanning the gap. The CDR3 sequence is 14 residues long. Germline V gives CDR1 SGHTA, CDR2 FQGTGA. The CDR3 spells CASSSGVLTGELFF. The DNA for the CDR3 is TGTGCCAGCAGCTCCGGAGTGCTCACCGGGGAGCTGTTTTTT.